Included here is one T cell receptor (beta chain) sequence, with context. Its specificity is unknown. The record originates from a study of shared clonotypes between healthy human individuals. General study points: Among the subsets, naive ones generally showed larger estimated richness than memory ones. Generation of non-shared clonotypes was less probable than generation of clonotypes shared by all four donors. Rarefaction indicated that sorted-subset sequencing remained incomplete although depth was large.

This was a deep-level run. Sequenced by immunoSEQ multiplex PCR; TCRdb stores in-frame clones only, minus some. Of approximately 2,200,000 clones in the sample, under 95% are singletons; the top ten hold over 1.5%. This CDR3 has 21 amino acids. CDR1 and CDR2 from the germline V gene are MGHRA and YSYEKL. V lost 3 bases, J lost 3 bases, and 21 bases stayed unmatched. The naive CD8 population came from CD45RO-negative cells selected for CCR7, without terminally differentiated effector memory CD45RA+ cells. This receptor was taken from a young man in good health. Some clones in this sample may be carry-over from other donors' samples. The chain joins TRBV4-1 to TRBJ2-7; 12 bases line up with TRBD2. Sequencing was performed on naive CD8+ T cells from PBMCs. CDR3 DNA: TGCGCCAGCAGCCAGGGCCCCGACACTAGCGGGAGGACGAGAGGCCGCTACGAGCAGTACTTC. It yields the protein CASSQGPDTSGRTRGRYEQYF.